The 32 T cell receptor beta chains in this list originate from one sample, sequenced in a study of CXCR3-negative and CXCR3-positive naive CD8 T cells. Study-wide points: When CXCR3-positive naive cells were set against CXCR3-negative naive cells, the former had more hydrophobic TRB CDR3s.

With UMI labels, 5' RACE was used to prepare the TRB cDNA libraries. TCRdb re-called the 5' RACE reads; every CDR3 protein appears as one record, without DNA. Its table lists tens of thousands of distinct CDR3 sequences. These receptors' antigens are unknown. The sample consisted of naive CXCR3+ CD8+ T cells from blood. The subset here: CD45RO-CCR7+CD27+CD95- naive CD8+ T cells expressing CXCR3 (TNR3+). Source of these receptors: a human donor in good health. Some clones in this sample may be carry-over from other donors' samples.

This CDR3 reads CASSPNEEFNEQFF. V is TRBV6-4 and J is TRBJ2-1. Germline V gene sequence: CDR1 MRHNA, CDR2 SNTAGT. The CDR3 spans 14 residues.

The chain is built from TRBV12-3 or TRBV12-4 and TRBJ2-3; TCRdb proposes TRBD1, but this gene call is untestable without DNA. The length of the CDR3 is 15 residues. This chain's CDR3 is CASSHPGQGASTQYF.

The chain links TRBV7-3 to TRBJ1-1. The CDR3 covers 13 residues. CDR1 SGHTA and CDR2 FQGTGA come from the germline V gene. The CDR3 sequence is CASSLTGDTEAFF.

The CDR3 sequence: CASRPWGGAYNEQFF. The chain combines TRBV11-2 with TRBJ2-1; the D call of TRBD1 rests on TCRdb alone, since no DNA is present to check it. CDR1 is SGHAT and CDR2 is FQNNGV in the germline V gene. CDR3 length: 15 amino acids.

This rearrangement joins TRBV29-1 to TRBJ2-7; no DNA is available, so the TRBD2 call from TCRdb remains unchecked. In germline, CDR1 is SQVTM, CDR2 ANQGSEA. The CDR3 runs 13 residues. The CDR3 sequence is CSVVSSGTYERYF.

This chain links TRBV28 with TRBJ2-1; TCRdb names TRBD1, which stays unverified in the absence of DNA. Germline assignment: CDR1 MDHEN and CDR2 SYDVKM. The CDR3 contains 15 residues. This chain's CDR3 is CASSPNRGTYNEQFF.

This chain joins TRBV7-9 and TRBJ2-1; the D call from TCRdb, TRBD2, cannot be confirmed without DNA. Germline V gene data show CDR1 as SEHNR and CDR2 as FQNEAQ (reference sequence). The CDR3 has 15 amino acids. CDR3 sequence reads: CASSSGLAGYNEQFF.

This chain connects TRBV5-1 to TRBJ2-7; TCRdb returns TRBD1, unconfirmable since there is no DNA. This CDR3 has 14 amino acids. The germline V gene encodes CDR1 SGHRS and CDR2 YFSETQ. CDR3 residues: CASSIGTGSYEQYF.

The chain uses TRBV6-4 and TRBJ1-1. Germline lookup yields CDR1 MRHNA and CDR2 SNTAGT. The CDR3 runs 13 residues. The CDR3 reads CASSDGENTEAFF.

The chain has TRBV20-1 and TRBJ2-1; the TCRdb D gene call, TRBD1, has no DNA to confirm it. The CDR3 has 16 residues. In germline, CDR1 is DFQATT, CDR2 SNEGSKA (reference sequence). The CDR3 spells CSARDLVGGAYNEQFF.

The chain uses TRBV12-2 and TRBJ2-1. TRBV12-2 is a listed pseudogene. This CDR3 has 15 amino acids. The CDR3 is CASRPDQTYDNEQFF.

CDR3 amino acids: CASSLAVGYEQYF. The genes are TRBV5-4 and TRBJ2-7. The CDR3 consists of 13 residues. Per the germline V gene, CDR1 is SGHNT and CDR2 is YYREEE (reference sequence).

CDR3 protein: CASSRERGKSLYYNEQFF. The chain combines TRBV3-1 with TRBJ2-1; TCRdb selects TRBD2, and the lack of DNA leaves this call unchecked. This CDR3 contains 18 residues. Germline values: CDR1 LGHDT, CDR2 YNNKEL (reference sequence).

The chain recombines TRBV11-2 with TRBJ2-1. The germline CDR1 and CDR2 sequences are SGHAT and FQNNGV. The length of the CDR3 is 13 residues. The CDR3 reads CASSLDPPNEQFF.

The chain uses TRBV6-4 and TRBJ2-1. The CDR3 runs to 13 residues. Germline CDR1 and CDR2: MRHNA and SNTAGT. The CDR3 is CASSAETNNEQFF.

This chain links TRBV2 with TRBJ2-3; TCRdb reports TRBD1, a call that lacks DNA to check it against. Germline CDR1 reads SNHLY; CDR2 reads FYNNEI. CDR3 size: 16 residues. This CDR3 reads CASSGPGQGLTDTQYF.

The chain recombines TRBV29-1 with TRBJ2-1; TCRdb's assignment of TRBD1 cannot be checked, as there is no DNA. CDR1 and CDR2 (germline): SQVTM, ANQGSEA. The CDR3 spans 12 residues. CDR3 in amino acids: CSVVRPNNEQFF.

This rearrangement joins TRBV5-1 to TRBJ2-7; TCRdb calls TRBD2, which cannot be checked without DNA. The CDR3 extends over 13 amino acids. Germline CDR1 and CDR2: SGHRS and YFSETQ. The CDR3 loop is CASGLARSGEQYF.

The chain employs TRBV7-2 and TRBJ2-1. Germline loops: CDR1 SGHTA, CDR2 FQGNSA. The CDR3 extends over 14 amino acids. CDR3: CASSLIVEETKQFF.

This chain joins TRBV29-1 and TRBJ1-2; TCRdb's assignment of TRBD1 cannot be checked, as there is no DNA. Germline V gene data show CDR1 as SQVTM and CDR2 as ANQGSEA. This CDR3 has 14 amino acids. The chain's CDR3 is CSVGTWTGTAGYTF. Based on the CDR3 plus reference TRBV29-1 and TRBJ1-2, the full variable domain is SAVISQKPSRDICQRGTSLTIQCQVDSQVTMMFWYRQQPGQSLTLIATANQGSEATYESGFVIDKFPISRPNLTFSTLTVSNMSPEDSSIYLCSVGTWTGTAGYTFGSGTRLTVV.

The chain joins TRBV4-1 to TRBJ1-5; TCRdb lists TRBD1, though no DNA is available to test this call. The germline V gene has CDR1 MGHRA and CDR2 YSYEKL. The CDR3 length is 15 residues. The CDR3 region is CASSQETGGGQPQHF.

The V call is TRBV28, the J call TRBJ2-7; TCRdb reports TRBD1, a call that lacks DNA to check it against. This CDR3 is built from 12 residues. In germline, CDR1 is MDHEN, CDR2 SYDVKM. CDR3 sequence reads: CASSSRGYKQYF.

The chain has TRBV4-2 and TRBJ1-3; the TCRdb D gene call, TRBD1, has no DNA to confirm it. The CDR3 has 16 residues. Germline CDR1 LGHNA, CDR2 YNFKEQ. This CDR3 is CASSQLDRSSGNTIYF.

V is TRBV13 and J is TRBJ1-4. The CDR3 runs 14 residues. Germline CDR1 PRHDT, CDR2 FYEKMQ (reference sequence). The chain's CDR3 is CASSLRYHSEKLFF.

V gene TRBV4-2 combines with J gene TRBJ2-5; TCRdb names TRBD1, which stays unverified in the absence of DNA. Germline CDR1 and CDR2: LGHNA and YNFKEQ. This CDR3 region has 16 residues. The CDR3 loop reads CASSQETGGLGETQYF.

The chain is built from TRBV6-2 or TRBV6-3 and TRBJ2-1; there is no DNA to check the TCRdb D call of TRBD2. Per the germline V gene, CDR1 is MNHEY and CDR2 is SVGEGT. CDR3 length: 12 residues. The CDR3 spells CASSPGLAWQFF.

The chain carries TRBV6-5 and TRBJ2-7; TCRdb outputs TRBD2, but without DNA this stays unchecked. The CDR3 is 13 residues long. Germline CDR1 is MNHEY and CDR2 is SVGAGI. The CDR3 reads CASSYSGPLEQYF.

The chain employs TRBV6-4 and TRBJ2-3; with no DNA, the TCRdb D assignment of TRBD2 cannot be verified. Germline lookup yields CDR1 MRHNA and CDR2 SNTAGT. The CDR3 runs 15 residues. The CDR3: CASRAASGGSDTQYF.

The genes are TRBV27 and TRBJ2-2. Germline-derived CDR1 and CDR2 are MNHEY and SMNVEV (reference sequence). The CDR3 spans 12 residues. This CDR3 reads CASRPISGELFF.

V usage is TRBV28 and J usage is TRBJ1-4. The CDR3 has 16 residues. The germline V gene encodes CDR1 MDHEN and CDR2 SYDVKM. This CDR3 is CASSPSYGVGSEKLFF.

The rearrangement links TRBV28 to TRBJ2-7; checking the TCRdb D call of TRBD1 is not possible without DNA. This CDR3 has 14 amino acids. The germline V gene encodes CDR1 MDHEN and CDR2 SYDVKM. CDR3 residues: CASSLGTGGDEQYF.

The genes are TRBV6-1 and TRBJ1-2. This CDR3 contains 14 residues. The germline CDR1 and CDR2 sequences are MNHNS and SASEGT. The CDR3: CASSDPMASYGYTF.